The clone carrying this T cell receptor beta chain was detected once. As yet, its antigen is unknown. Investigators divided CD4+ cells into CD45RA+ naive and CD45RA-negative memory subsets. CDR3 size: 16 residues. The V end was cut by 0 bases, the J end by 4 bases, with 14 bases between. Germline values: CDR1 SGHRS, CDR2 YFSETQ. The data originate from a study of shared clonotypes between healthy human individuals. Study-level findings and limits: The sole specimen, blood, was sampled, and tissue repertoires likely differ.

The assay was carried out at the deep level. Data came from immunoSEQ multiplex PCR; TCRdb stores just in-frame clones and leaves some out. The sample records 1,500,000 or so clones, about 98.5% being singletons. The specimen sequenced was naive CD4+ T cells sorted from blood. Subset described: CD45RA+ positively selected. The chain employs TRBV5-1 and TRBJ2-1; unclear D gene. This receptor was obtained from a man aged 30 to 45 in good health. As DNA, the CDR3 is TGCGCCAGCAGCTTGGGGGTAGCAGCAAGTTACAATGAGCAGTTCTTC. It encodes CASSLGVAASYNEQFF.